This is a list of T cell receptor beta chains from one sample in a study of T cells after yellow fever vaccination. TCRdb passed the 5' RACE reads through MiXCR, listing each CDR3 protein once. The profile covers around 600,000 distinct CDR3 sequences, with roughly an eighth appearing a single time and 15% taken by the ten largest. The sequenced sample was PBMCs, obtained on the day of the yellow fever booster vaccination. These receptors all stem from a young man who received the YFV17D yellow fever vaccine. CDR3s include the opening cysteine and the closing phenylalanine or tryptophan. Each record gives: J gene, clone size, V gene, D gene, CDR3 DNA, CDR3 protein. D genes are given only for firm matches. A clone size is listed for some rows: how often the clone was seen (once, few, many), or a class if it is expanded.

J gene: TRBJ2-3
clone size: NA
V gene: TRBV7-2
D gene: TRBD2
CDR3 DNA: TGTGCCAGCAGCTTTGTAGCGGGACCTAGCACAGATACGCAGTATTTT
CDR3 protein: CASSFVAGPSTDTQYF

J gene: TRBJ2-7
clone size: NA
V gene: TRBV12-5
D gene: NA
CDR3 DNA: TGTGCTAGTGGTTTGGTACAAGGGCGGGGCTCCTACGAGCAGTACTTC
CDR3 protein: CASGLVQGRGSYEQYF

J gene: TRBJ1-1
clone size: many
V gene: TRBV30
D gene: NA
CDR3 DNA: TGTGCCTGGAGTGGTCAGGAGGTGGTGAACACTGAAGCTTTCTTT
CDR3 protein: CAWSGQEVVNTEAFF

J gene: TRBJ2-7
clone size: few
V gene: TRBV20-1
D gene: TRBD2
CDR3 DNA: TGCAGTGCTAGATCAACCGGGACTAGGGACTACGAGCAGTACTTC
CDR3 protein: CSARSTGTRDYEQYF

J gene: TRBJ1-2
clone size: NA
V gene: TRBV4-3
D gene: NA
CDR3 DNA: TGCGCCAGCAGCCAAGATCTCGAGGGCGGCCCGGATGGCTACACCTTC
CDR3 protein: CASSQDLEGGPDGYTF

J gene: TRBJ2-1
clone size: NA
V gene: TRBV7-9
D gene: NA
CDR3 DNA: TGTGCCAGCAGCTTAGCAGGAGGGGGGAAGGTCATCGAGCAGTTCTTC
CDR3 protein: CASSLAGGGKVIEQFF

J gene: TRBJ2-7
clone size: few
V gene: TRBV5-1
D gene: NA
CDR3 DNA: TGCGCCAGCAGCTTGTTCGCCGGACAGAAACAGTACTTC
CDR3 protein: CASSLFAGQKQYF

J gene: TRBJ2-2
clone size: few
V gene: TRBV7-9
D gene: NA
CDR3 DNA: TGTGCCAGCAGCACCTGGGACACCGGGGAGCTGTTTTTT
CDR3 protein: CASSTWDTGELFF

J gene: TRBJ2-3
clone size: few
V gene: TRBV10-3
D gene: NA
CDR3 DNA: TGTGCCATCGGCCCCCCAGATACGCAGTATTTT
CDR3 protein: CAIGPPDTQYF

J gene: TRBJ2-1
clone size: many
V gene: TRBV27
D gene: NA
CDR3 DNA: TGTGCCAGCAGCCGCGGGGTCAATGAGCAGTTCTTC
CDR3 protein: CASSRGVNEQFF

J gene: TRBJ2-3
clone size: NA
V gene: TRBV21-1
D gene: NA
CDR3 DNA: TGTGCCAGCAGCAACCTGAAAGGTGGGACCCGGGCGCAGTATTTT
CDR3 protein: CASSNLKGGTRAQYF

J gene: TRBJ1-5
clone size: NA
V gene: TRBV12-3/TRBV12-4
D gene: NA
CDR3 DNA: TGTGCCAGCAGTTCGTACACCGACAATCAGCCCCAGCATTTT
CDR3 protein: CASSSYTDNQPQHF

J gene: TRBJ1-1
clone size: NA
V gene: TRBV14
D gene: NA
CDR3 DNA: TGTGCCAGCAGCCAAGGGTTTACAGCTTTCTTT
CDR3 protein: CASSQGFTAFF

J gene: TRBJ2-3
clone size: NA
V gene: TRBV18
D gene: TRBD1
CDR3 DNA: TGTGCCAGCTCACCCACGACAGGGATTGGAGATACGCAGTATTTT
CDR3 protein: CASSPTTGIGDTQYF

J gene: TRBJ2-7
clone size: few
V gene: TRBV4-3
D gene: NA
CDR3 DNA: TGCGCCAGCAGCCAAGATAGGGGGTTGGAAGGACTCTCCTACGAGCAGTACTTC
CDR3 protein: CASSQDRGLEGLSYEQYF

J gene: TRBJ2-7
clone size: few
V gene: TRBV7-2
D gene: NA
CDR3 DNA: TGTGCCTGTGGGAGGAGCTCCTACGAGCAGTACTTC
CDR3 protein: CACGRSSYEQYF

J gene: TRBJ2-3
clone size: few
V gene: TRBV5-1
D gene: NA
CDR3 DNA: TGCGCCAGCAGCTCGCCTCCCAATCCGCAGTATTTT
CDR3 protein: CASSSPPNPQYF

J gene: TRBJ2-1
clone size: NA
V gene: TRBV5-8
D gene: TRBD2
CDR3 DNA: TGTGCCAGCAGTTACATAGCGGGCTACAATGAGCAGTTCTTC
CDR3 protein: CASSYIAGYNEQFF

J gene: TRBJ2-1
clone size: NA
V gene: TRBV5-1
D gene: NA
CDR3 DNA: TGCGCCAGCAGCGCTCCCACTCTTTCCAATGAGCAGTTCTTC
CDR3 protein: CASSAPTLSNEQFF

J gene: TRBJ2-6
clone size: few
V gene: TRBV10-3
D gene: NA
CDR3 DNA: TGTGCCATCAGCCCGGGCAAAGGCTCTGGGGCCAACGTCCTGACTTTC
CDR3 protein: CAISPGKGSGANVLTF

J gene: TRBJ2-1
clone size: few
V gene: TRBV7-3
D gene: TRBD2
CDR3 DNA: TGTGCCAGCAGCTCAAAAGGTAGCGGGAGCTCCAATGAGCAGTTCTTC
CDR3 protein: CASSSKGSGSSNEQFF

J gene: TRBJ2-7
clone size: NA
V gene: TRBV4-2
D gene: NA
CDR3 DNA: TGTGCCAGCAGCCACCTGGGCGCAACCTACGAGCAGTACTTC
CDR3 protein: CASSHLGATYEQYF

J gene: TRBJ1-1
clone size: few
V gene: TRBV5-1
D gene: NA
CDR3 DNA: TGCGCCAGCAGCCATTCGGGACACCTCTTGAACACTGAAGCTTTCTTT
CDR3 protein: CASSHSGHLLNTEAFF

J gene: TRBJ1-6
clone size: many
V gene: TRBV5-5
D gene: NA
CDR3 DNA: TGTGCCAGCAGTCAAGACAGAAGCTCCTATAATTCACCCCTCCACTTT
CDR3 protein: CASSQDRSSYNSPLHF

J gene: TRBJ2-1
clone size: NA
V gene: TRBV12-3/TRBV12-4
D gene: TRBD2
CDR3 DNA: TGTGCCAGCAGTTTGGGACCTGGAGGGAGGGCCCTCTTC
CDR3 protein: CASSLGPGGRALF

J gene: TRBJ2-3
clone size: few
V gene: TRBV24-1
D gene: NA
CDR3 DNA: TGTGCCACCGCGACAACAGGCACAGATACGCAGTATTTT
CDR3 protein: CATATTGTDTQYF

J gene: TRBJ2-7
clone size: many
V gene: TRBV4-2
D gene: TRBD2
CDR3 DNA: TGTGCCAGCAGCCAAGGGGGGGGACTAGCTTCGTACGAGCAGTACTTC
CDR3 protein: CASSQGGGLASYEQYF

J gene: TRBJ2-4
clone size: NA
V gene: TRBV20-1
D gene: TRBD1
CDR3 DNA: TGCAGTGCTAGAGTCCCAGGGGGCGAAAACATTCAGTACTTC
CDR3 protein: CSARVPGGENIQYF

J gene: TRBJ1-2
clone size: NA
V gene: TRBV7-2
D gene: TRBD1
CDR3 DNA: TGTGCCAGCAGCTCCGGGACAGGTGCGGCCACTAACTATGGCTACACCTTC
CDR3 protein: CASSSGTGAATNYGYTF

J gene: TRBJ2-5
clone size: few
V gene: TRBV18
D gene: NA
CDR3 DNA: TGTGCCAGCTCACCACCGATGGGGATGAAAGAGACCCAGTACTTC
CDR3 protein: CASSPPMGMKETQYF

J gene: TRBJ2-5
clone size: NA
V gene: TRBV25-1
D gene: TRBD2
CDR3 DNA: TGTGCCAGCAGTGAATCCAGACTAGCGGCACAAGAGACCCAGTACTTC
CDR3 protein: CASSESRLAAQETQYF

J gene: TRBJ2-1
clone size: NA
V gene: TRBV10-3
D gene: TRBD1
CDR3 DNA: TGTGCCATCATGACAGGGGGCAATGAGCAGTTCTTC
CDR3 protein: CAIMTGGNEQFF

J gene: TRBJ2-1
clone size: NA
V gene: TRBV18
D gene: NA
CDR3 DNA: TGTGCCAGCTCACCACCCATGGGGGGCAATGAGCAGTTCTTC
CDR3 protein: CASSPPMGGNEQFF

J gene: TRBJ2-1
clone size: NA
V gene: TRBV18
D gene: NA
CDR3 DNA: TGTGCCAGCTCACCCTCAGCAGCGTACAATGAGCAGTTCTTC
CDR3 protein: CASSPSAAYNEQFF

J gene: TRBJ2-1
clone size: NA
V gene: TRBV5-1
D gene: TRBD2
CDR3 DNA: TGCGCCAGCAGCTTCACGGGAGGGACTTACAATGAGCAGTTCTTC
CDR3 protein: CASSFTGGTYNEQFF

J gene: TRBJ2-1
clone size: NA
V gene: TRBV29-1
D gene: NA
CDR3 DNA: TGCAGCGTTGTCCCTCCCAGGGGAGGGCCGGGTGTCAATGAGCAGTTCTTC
CDR3 protein: CSVVPPRGGPGVNEQFF